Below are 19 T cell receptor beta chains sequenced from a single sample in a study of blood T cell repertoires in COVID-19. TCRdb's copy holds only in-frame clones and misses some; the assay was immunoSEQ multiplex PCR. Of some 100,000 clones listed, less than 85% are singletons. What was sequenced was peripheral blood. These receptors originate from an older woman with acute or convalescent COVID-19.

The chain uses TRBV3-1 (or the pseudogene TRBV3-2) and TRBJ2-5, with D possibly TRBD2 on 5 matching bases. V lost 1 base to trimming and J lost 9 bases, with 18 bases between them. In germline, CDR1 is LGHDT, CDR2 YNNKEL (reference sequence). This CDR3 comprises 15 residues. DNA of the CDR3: TGTGCCAGCAGCCAAGGGGGTGGGCCGACTACGGCCCAGTACTTC. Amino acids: CASSQGGGPTTAQYF.

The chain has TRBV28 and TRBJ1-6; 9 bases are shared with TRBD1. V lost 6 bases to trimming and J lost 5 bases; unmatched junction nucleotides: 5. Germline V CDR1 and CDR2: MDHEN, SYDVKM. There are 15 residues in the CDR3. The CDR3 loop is CASSTGTGNNSPLHF. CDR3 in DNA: TGTGCCAGCAGCACCGGGACAGGGAATAATTCACCCCTCCACTTT.

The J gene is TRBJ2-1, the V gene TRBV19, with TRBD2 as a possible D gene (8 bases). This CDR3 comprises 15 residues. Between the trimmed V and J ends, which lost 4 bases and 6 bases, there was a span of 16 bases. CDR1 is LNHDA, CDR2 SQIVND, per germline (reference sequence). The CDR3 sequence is CASSTGGTVVNEQFF. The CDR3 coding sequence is TGTGCCAGTAGTACGGGGGGGACAGTCGTCAATGAGCAGTTCTTC.

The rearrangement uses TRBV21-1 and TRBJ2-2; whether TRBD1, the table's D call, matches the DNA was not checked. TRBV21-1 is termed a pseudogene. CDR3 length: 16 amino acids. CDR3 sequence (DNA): TGTGCCAGCAGCCCTGTTCGGGACAGAGACACCGGGGAGCTGTTTTTT. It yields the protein CASSPVRDRDTGELFF.

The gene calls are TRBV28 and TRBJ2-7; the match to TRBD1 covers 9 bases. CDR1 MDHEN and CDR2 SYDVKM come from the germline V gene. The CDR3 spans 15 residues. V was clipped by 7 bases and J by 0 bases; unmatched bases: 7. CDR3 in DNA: TGTGCCAGCAAACAGGACAGGGGAAGCTCCTACGAGCAGTACTTC. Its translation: CASKQDRGSSYEQYF.

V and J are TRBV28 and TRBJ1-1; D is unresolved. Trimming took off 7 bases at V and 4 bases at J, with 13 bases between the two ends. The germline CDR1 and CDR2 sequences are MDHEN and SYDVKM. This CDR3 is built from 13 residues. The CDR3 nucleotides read TGTGCCAGCATCCCGGGTGGAGGCACTGAAGCTTTCTTT. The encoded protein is CASIPGGGTEAFF. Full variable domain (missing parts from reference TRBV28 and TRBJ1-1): DVKVTQSSRYLVKRTGEKVFLECVQDMDHENMFWYRQDPGLGLRLIYFSYDVKMKEKGDIPEGYSVSREKKERFSLILESASTNQTSMYLCASIPGGGTEAFFGQGTRLTVV.

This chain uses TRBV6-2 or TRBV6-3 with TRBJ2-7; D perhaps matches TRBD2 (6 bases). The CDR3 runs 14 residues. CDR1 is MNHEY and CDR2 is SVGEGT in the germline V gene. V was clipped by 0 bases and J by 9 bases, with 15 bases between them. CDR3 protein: CASSYSASAYAQYF. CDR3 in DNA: TGTGCCAGCAGTTACTCGGCTAGCGCCTATGCGCAGTACTTC.

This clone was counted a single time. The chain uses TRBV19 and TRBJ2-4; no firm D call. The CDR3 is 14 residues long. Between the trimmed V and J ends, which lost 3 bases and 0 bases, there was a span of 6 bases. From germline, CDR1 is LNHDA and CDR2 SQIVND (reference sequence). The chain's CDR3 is CASSMQIAKNIQYF. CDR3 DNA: TGTGCCAGTAGTATGCAGATAGCCAAAAACATTCAGTACTTC.

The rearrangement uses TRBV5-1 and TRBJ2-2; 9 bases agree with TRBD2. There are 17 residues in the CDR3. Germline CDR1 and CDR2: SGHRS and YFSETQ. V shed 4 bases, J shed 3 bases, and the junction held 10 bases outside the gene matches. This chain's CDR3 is CASSVFSGSRDTGELFF. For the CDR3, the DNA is TGCGCCAGCAGCGTCTTTAGCGGGAGTAGGGACACCGGGGAGCTGTTTTTT.

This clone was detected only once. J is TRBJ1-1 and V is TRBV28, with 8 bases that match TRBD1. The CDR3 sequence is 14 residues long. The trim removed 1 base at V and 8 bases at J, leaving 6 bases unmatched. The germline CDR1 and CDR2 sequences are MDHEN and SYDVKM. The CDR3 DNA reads TGTGCCAGCAGTTTATCGATGGGGACAGGAGAAGCTTTCTTT. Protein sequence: CASSLSMGTGEAFF.

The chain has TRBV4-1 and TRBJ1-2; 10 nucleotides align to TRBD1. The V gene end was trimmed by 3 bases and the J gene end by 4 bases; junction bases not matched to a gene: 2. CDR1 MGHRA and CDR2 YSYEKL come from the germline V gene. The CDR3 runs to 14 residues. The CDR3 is CASSQGQGSYGYTF. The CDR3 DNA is TGCGCCAGCAGCCAGGGACAGGGGAGCTATGGCTACACCTTC.

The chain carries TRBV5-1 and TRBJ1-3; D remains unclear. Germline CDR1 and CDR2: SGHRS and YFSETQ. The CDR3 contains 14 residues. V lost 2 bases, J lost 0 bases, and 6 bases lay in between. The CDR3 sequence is CASSFTGSGNTIYF. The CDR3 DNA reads TGCGCCAGCAGCTTCACGGGCTCTGGAAACACCATATATTTT. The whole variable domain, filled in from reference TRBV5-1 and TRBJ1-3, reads KAGVTQTPRYLIKTRGQQVTLSCSPISGHRSVSWYQQTPGQGLQFLFEYFSETQRNKGNFPGRFSGRQFSNSRSEMNVSTLELGDSALYLCASSFTGSGNTIYFGEGSWLTVV.

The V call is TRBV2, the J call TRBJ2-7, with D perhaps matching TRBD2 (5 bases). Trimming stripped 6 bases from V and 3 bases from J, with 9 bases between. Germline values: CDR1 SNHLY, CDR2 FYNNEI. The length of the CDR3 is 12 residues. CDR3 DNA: TGTGCCAGCAGGAGTGGGAGCTACGAGCAGTACTTC. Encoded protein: CASRSGSYEQYF.

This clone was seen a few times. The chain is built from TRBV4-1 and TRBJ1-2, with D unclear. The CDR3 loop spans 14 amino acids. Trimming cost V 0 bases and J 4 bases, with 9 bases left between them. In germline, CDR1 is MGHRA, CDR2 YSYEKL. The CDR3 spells CASSQDGEGYGYTF. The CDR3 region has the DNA TGCGCCAGCAGCCAAGACGGGGAGGGCTATGGCTACACCTTC.

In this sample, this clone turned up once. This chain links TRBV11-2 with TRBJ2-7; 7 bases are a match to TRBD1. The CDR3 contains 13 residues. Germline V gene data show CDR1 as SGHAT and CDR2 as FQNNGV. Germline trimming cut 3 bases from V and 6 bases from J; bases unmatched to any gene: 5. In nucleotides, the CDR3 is TGTGCCAGCAGCTTGACAGGGCTTGGCGAGCAGTACTTC. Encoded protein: CASSLTGLGEQYF.

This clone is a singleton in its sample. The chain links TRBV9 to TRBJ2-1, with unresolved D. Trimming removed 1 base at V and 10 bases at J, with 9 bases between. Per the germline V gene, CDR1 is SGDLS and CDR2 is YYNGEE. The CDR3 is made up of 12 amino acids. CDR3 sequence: CASSVNEYEQFF. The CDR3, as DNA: TGTGCCAGCAGCGTAAACGAGTACGAGCAGTTCTTC.

CDR3 sequence: CASRIRGKSYEQYF. The CDR3 nucleotides read TGTGCCAGCAGGATCAGGGGGAAGTCCTACGAGCAGTACTTC. V usage is TRBV6-5 and J usage is TRBJ2-7; 7 bases line up with TRBD1. The trim removed 6 bases at V and 1 base at J, leaving 6 bases unmatched. The CDR3 covers 14 residues. Germline CDR1 MNHEY, CDR2 SVGAGI.

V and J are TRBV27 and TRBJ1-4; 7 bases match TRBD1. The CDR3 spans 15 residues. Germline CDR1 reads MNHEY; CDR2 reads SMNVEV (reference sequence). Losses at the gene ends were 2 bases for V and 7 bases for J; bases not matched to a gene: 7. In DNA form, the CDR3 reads TGTGCCAGCAGTTTAACAGGGGTATTGGGTGAAAAACTGTTTTTT. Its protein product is CASSLTGVLGEKLFF.

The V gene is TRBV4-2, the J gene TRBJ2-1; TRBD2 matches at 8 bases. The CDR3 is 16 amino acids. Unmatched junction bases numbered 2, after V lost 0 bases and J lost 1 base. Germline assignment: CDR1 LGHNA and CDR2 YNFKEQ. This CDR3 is CASSQEAGGSYNEQFF. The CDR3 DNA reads TGTGCCAGCAGCCAAGAGGCGGGGGGATCCTACAATGAGCAGTTCTTC.